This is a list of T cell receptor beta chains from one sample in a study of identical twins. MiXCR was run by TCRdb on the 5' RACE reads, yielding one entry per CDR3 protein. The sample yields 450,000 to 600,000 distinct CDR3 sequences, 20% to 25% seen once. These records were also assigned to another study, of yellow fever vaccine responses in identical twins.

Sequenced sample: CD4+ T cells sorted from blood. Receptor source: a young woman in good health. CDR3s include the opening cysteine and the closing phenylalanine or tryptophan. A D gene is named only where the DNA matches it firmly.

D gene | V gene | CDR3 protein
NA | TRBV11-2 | CASSSGHADNSPLHF
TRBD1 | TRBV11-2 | CASSSGGGQGANEQFF
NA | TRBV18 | CASSPNPTVTGAGTGELFF
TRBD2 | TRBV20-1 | CSAPTGGADTQYF
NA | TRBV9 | CASSVGDYQETQYF
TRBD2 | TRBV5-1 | CASSPTSSGGVYNEQFF
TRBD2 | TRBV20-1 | CSAQGGRESSYNEQFF
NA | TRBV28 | CASSSLDYGYTF
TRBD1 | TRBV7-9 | CASSLHRGGTEAFF
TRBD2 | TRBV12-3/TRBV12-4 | CASSVSGSWNIQYF
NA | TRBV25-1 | CASSDHGYTDTQYF
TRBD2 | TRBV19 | CASSMPSGKRTNTGELFF
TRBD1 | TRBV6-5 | CASSYSRGRTEAFF
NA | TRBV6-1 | CASSGSGNNSPLHF
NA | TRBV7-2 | CASSLGRVLRTGELFF
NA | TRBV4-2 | CASSQDYRGSSTDTQYF
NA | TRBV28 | CASSVDSTYNEQFF
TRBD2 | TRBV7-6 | CASSLTHPGGSGANVLTF
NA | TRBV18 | CASSPEVFPYNEQFF
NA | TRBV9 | CASSVSQVQETQYF
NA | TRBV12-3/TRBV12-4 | CASTQGRVNTEAFF
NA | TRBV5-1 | CASSIQGDTEAFF
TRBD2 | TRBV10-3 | CAISFGLVSYEQYF
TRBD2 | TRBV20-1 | CSASQGTWRGGPGSPDTQYF
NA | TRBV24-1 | CATACGSYNEQFF